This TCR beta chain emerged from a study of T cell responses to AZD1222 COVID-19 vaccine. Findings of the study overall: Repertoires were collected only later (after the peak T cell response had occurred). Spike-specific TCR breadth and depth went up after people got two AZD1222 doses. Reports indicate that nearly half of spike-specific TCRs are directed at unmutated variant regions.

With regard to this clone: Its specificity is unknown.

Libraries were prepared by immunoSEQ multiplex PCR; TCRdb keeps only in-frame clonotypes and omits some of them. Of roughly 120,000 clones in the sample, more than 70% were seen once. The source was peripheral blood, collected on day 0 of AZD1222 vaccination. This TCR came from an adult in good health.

CDR3: CASSQVVENTEAFF. The CDR3 coding sequence is TGCGCCAGCAGCCAAGTGGTAGAAAACACTGAAGCTTTCTTT. The chain has TRBV4-1 and TRBJ1-1; D is unresolved. V was trimmed by 1 base and J by 2 bases, leaving 8 bases between them. The length of the CDR3 is 14 residues. The V gene's germline CDR1 is MGHRA and CDR2 YSYEKL.